The T cell receptor beta chain described here comes from a study of long-term antiretroviral therapy in people with HIV. Version v3.0 of the immunoSEQ assay ran at survey level. Clones were sequenced by immunoSEQ multiplex PCR, and TCRdb holds only the in-frame ones, with some missing. The repertoire holds over 15,000 clones, with approximately 75% as singletons. Germline assignment: CDR1 SGHAT and CDR2 FQNNGV. V shed 1 base and J shed 3 bases, with 9 bases lying between them. There are 15 residues in the CDR3. The chain employs TRBV11-2 and TRBJ2-2; D uncertain. The receptor was isolated from a man between 18 and 35 years old with HIV. The input for sequencing was unsorted PBMCs, taken 0.3 years after starting antiretroviral therapy. The chain's CDR3 is CASSLVSGYTGELFF. The CDR3 DNA reads as TGTGCCAGCAGCTTAGTTAGTGGGTACACCGGGGAGCTGTTTTTT.